Listed below are T cell receptor beta chains from one sample, sequenced in a study of beta chain features in type 1 diabetes. Some clones are missing from TCRdb's copy, which holds only in-frame ones; the method was immunoSEQ multiplex PCR. The table shows about 290,000 clones, with roughly 8% occurring only once. Material for sequencing was central memory CD4+ T cells from blood. These receptors were collected from a woman in her late teens or twenties in good health. Both conserved end residues are part of each CDR3. A D gene is named only where the DNA matches it firmly. Not every row has a clone size; where given, it reads once, few, many or a size class.

d_call	j_call	v_call	clone_size	cdr3_aa	cdr3_nt
NA	TRBJ2-1	TRBV5-4	few	CASSLGQGGNEQFF	TGTGCCAGCAGCTTGGGACAGGGAGGGAATGAGCAGTTCTTC
NA	TRBJ1-5	TRBV5-6	many	CASSYGPDQPQHF	TGTGCCAGCAGCTATGGACCCGATCAGCCCCAGCATTTT
NA	TRBJ2-1	TRBV14	few	CASSQGRGSSAKFF	TGTGCCAGCAGCCAAGGCAGGGGATCTTCCGCCAAGTTCTTC
NA	TRBJ1-5	TRBV28	many	CASSLIGNRPQHF	TGTGCCAGCAGTTTAATCGGGAATCGGCCCCAGCATTTT
NA	TRBJ2-1	TRBV4-3	few	CASSQDISVEQFF	TGCGCCAGCAGCCAAGATATCAGCGTAGAGCAGTTCTTC
TRBD1	TRBJ1-2	TRBV19	NA	CASAPGDRGRANYGYTF	TGTGCCAGTGCTCCCGGGGACAGGGGAAGGGCTAACTATGGCTACACCTTC
NA	TRBJ1-1	TRBV7-2	NA	CASSREVGDTEAFF	TGTGCCAGCAGCCGAGAGGTAGGGGACACTGAAGCTTTCTTT
TRBD2	TRBJ2-3	TRBV4-2	few	CASSQDWSGSGDTQYF	TGTGCCAGCAGCCAAGATTGGAGCGGGAGTGGGGATACGCAGTATTTT
NA	TRBJ2-3	TRBV14	NA	CASSEAPQMTFTDTQYF	TGTGCCAGCAGCGAAGCCCCACAAATGACCTTCACAGATACGCAGTATTTT
NA	TRBJ1-6	TRBV6-5	NA	CASIDQNNSPLHF	TGTGCCAGCATAGACCAGAATAATTCACCCCTCCACTTT
TRBD1	TRBJ1-1	TRBV7-9	NA	CASTQTGGAGNTEAFF	TGTGCCAGCACCCAAACAGGGGGCGCGGGGAACACTGAAGCTTTCTTT
NA	TRBJ2-2	TRBV9	few	CASSVVMGAGGELFF	TGTGCCAGCAGCGTAGTGATGGGTGCGGGCGGGGAGCTGTTTTTT
NA	TRBJ1-4	TRBV4-2	NA	CASSQDERRAVFF	TGTGCCAGCAGCCAAGATGAGAGGAGGGCAGTGTTTTTT
NA	TRBJ2-3	TRBV14	NA	CASSQLTGTDTQYF	TGTGCCAGCAGCCAACTCACTGGAACAGATACGCAGTATTTT
TRBD1	TRBJ1-4	TRBV7-6	few	CASSLGTGDEKLFF	TGTGCCAGCAGCTTGGGGACAGGTGATGAAAAACTGTTTTTT